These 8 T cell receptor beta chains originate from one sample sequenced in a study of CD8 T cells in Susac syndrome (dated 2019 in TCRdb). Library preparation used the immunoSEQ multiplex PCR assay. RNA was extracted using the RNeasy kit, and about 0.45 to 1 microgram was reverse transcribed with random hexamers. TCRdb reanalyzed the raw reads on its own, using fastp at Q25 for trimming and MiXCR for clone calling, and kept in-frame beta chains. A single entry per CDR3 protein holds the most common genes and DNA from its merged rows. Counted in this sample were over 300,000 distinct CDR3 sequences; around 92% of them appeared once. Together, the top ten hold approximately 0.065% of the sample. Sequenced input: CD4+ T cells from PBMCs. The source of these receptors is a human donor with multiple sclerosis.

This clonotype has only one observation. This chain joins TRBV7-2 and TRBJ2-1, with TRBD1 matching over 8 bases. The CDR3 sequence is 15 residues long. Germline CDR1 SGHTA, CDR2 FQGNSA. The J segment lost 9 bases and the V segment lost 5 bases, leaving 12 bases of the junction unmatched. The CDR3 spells CASSADRVVLAEQFF. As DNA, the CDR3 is TGTGCCAGCAGCGCGGACAGGGTGGTATTGGCTGAGCAGTTCTTC.

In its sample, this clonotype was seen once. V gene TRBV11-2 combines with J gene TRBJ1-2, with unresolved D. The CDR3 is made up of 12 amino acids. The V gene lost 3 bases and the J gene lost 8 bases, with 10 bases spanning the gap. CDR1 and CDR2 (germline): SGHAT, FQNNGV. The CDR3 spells CASSFGMWGYTF. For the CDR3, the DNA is TGTGCCAGCAGCTTTGGCATGTGGGGCTACACCTTC.

CDR3 amino acids: CASSIQGEPNYGYTF. The DNA for the CDR3 is TGTGCCAGTAGTATTCAGGGGGAACCTAACTATGGCTACACCTTC. V usage is TRBV19 and J usage is TRBJ1-2; 7 bases agree with TRBD1. In germline, CDR1 is LNHDA, CDR2 SQIVND (reference sequence). The V segment lost 3 bases and the J segment 0 bases; nucleotides outside the gene matches: 4. There are 15 residues in the CDR3. Complete variable domain (other parts from reference TRBV19 and TRBJ1-2): DGGITQSPKYLFRKEGQNVTLSCEQNLNHDAMYWYRQDPGQGLRLIYYSQIVNDFQKGDIAEGYSVSREKKESFPLTVTSAQKNPTAFYLCASSIQGEPNYGYTFGSGTRLTVV.

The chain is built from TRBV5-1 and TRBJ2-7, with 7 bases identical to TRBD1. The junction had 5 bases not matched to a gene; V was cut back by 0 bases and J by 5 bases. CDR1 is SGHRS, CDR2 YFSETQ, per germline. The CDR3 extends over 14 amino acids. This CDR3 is CASSLAIGQDEQYF. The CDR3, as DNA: TGCGCCAGCAGCTTGGCCATAGGACAGGACGAGCAGTACTTC. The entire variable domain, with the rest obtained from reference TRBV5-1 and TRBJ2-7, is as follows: KAGVTQTPRYLIKTRGQQVTLSCSPISGHRSVSWYQQTPGQGLQFLFEYFSETQRNKGNFPGRFSGRQFSNSRSEMNVSTLELGDSALYLCASSLAIGQDEQYFGPGTRLTVT.

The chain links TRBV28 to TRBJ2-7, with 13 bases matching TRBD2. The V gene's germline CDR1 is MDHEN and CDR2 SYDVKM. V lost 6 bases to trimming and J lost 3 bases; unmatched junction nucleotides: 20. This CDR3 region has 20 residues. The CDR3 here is CASSFGLAGVYVRGGYEQYF. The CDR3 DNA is TGTGCCAGCAGCTTCGGACTAGCGGGGGTCTATGTAAGGGGAGGCTACGAGCAGTACTTC. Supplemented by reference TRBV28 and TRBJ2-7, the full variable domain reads DVKVTQSSRYLVKRTGEKVFLECVQDMDHENMFWYRQDPGLGLRLIYFSYDVKMKEKGDIPEGYSVSREKKERFSLILESASTNQTSMYLCASSFGLAGVYVRGGYEQYFGPGTRLTVT.

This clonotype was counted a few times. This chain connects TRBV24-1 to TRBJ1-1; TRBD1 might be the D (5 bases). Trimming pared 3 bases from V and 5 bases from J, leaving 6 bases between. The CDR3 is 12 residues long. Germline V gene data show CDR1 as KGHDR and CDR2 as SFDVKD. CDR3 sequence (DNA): TGTGCCACCAGTGATCCAGGGACTGAAGCTTTCTTT. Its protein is CATSDPGTEAFF.

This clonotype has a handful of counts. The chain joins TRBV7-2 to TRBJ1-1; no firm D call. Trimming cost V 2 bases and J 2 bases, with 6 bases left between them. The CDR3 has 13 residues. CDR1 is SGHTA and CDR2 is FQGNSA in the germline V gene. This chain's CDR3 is CASSLYRNTEAFF. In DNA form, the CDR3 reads TGTGCCAGCAGCTTATATCGAAACACTGAAGCTTTCTTT.

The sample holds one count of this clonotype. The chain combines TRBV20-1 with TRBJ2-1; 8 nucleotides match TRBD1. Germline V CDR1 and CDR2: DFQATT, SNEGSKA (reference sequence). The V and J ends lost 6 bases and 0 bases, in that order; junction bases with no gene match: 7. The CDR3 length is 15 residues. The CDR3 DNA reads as TGCAGTGCGGCTCAGGGGGCTTACTCCTACAATGAGCAGTTCTTC. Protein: CSAAQGAYSYNEQFF.